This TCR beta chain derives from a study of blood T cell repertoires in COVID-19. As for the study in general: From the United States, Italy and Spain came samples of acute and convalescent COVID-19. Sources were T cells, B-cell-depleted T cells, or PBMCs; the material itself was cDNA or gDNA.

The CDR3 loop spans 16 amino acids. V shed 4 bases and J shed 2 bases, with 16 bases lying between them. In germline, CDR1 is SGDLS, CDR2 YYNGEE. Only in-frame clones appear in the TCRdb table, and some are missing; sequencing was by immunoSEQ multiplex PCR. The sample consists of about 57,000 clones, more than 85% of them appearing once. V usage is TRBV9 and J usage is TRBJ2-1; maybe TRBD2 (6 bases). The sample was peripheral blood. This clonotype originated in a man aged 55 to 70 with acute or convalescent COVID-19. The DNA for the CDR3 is TGTGCCAGCAGCTCTGCTCTAGCGAAAGCCTACAATGAGCAGTTCTTC. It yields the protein CASSSALAKAYNEQFF.